This record concerns one TCR beta chain sequence. This sample was included in a study of blood T cells in healthy people across ages. Overall study: Capture by template switching was about one barcoded beta molecule per two T cells.

The V and J ends lost 2 bases and 5 bases respectively, with 19 bases between them. The germline gives CDR1 SGDLS, CDR2 YYNGEE. The CDR3 extends over 16 amino acids. In each sample, at least 6.5 million PBMCs were isolated. Combining a sample-barcoded 5' primer with a J-beta primer mix, a second PCR ran for roughly 7 to 11 cycles. TCRdb analysed the 5' RACE reads with MiXCR anew, one entry per CDR3 protein. This sample has approximately 820,000 distinct CDR3 sequences; about 42% occur once, and the top ten carry roughly 19%. The rearrangement links TRBV9 to TRBJ1-2, with D possibly TRBD1 on 6 matching bases. The sequenced material came from blood. The clonotype originates from a man aged 55 to 70 in good health. The CDR3 sequence is CASSVRVPGVGYGYTF. The CDR3 nucleotides are TGTGCCAGCAGCGTTCGGGTGCCAGGGGTTGGATATGGCTACACCTTC.